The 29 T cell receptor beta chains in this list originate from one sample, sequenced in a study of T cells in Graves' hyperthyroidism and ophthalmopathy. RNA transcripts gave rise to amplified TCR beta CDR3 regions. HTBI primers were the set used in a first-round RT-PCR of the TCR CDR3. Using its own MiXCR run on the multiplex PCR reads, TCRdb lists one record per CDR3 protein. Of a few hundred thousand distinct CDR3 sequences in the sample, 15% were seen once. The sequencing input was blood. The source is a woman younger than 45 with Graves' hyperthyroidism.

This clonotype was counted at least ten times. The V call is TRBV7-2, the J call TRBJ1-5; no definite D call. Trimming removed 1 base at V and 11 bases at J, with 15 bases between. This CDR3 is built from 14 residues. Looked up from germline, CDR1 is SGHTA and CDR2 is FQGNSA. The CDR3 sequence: CASSLDPTDLSQHF. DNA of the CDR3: TGTGCCAGCAGCTTAGATCCCACCGATCTGTCCCAGCATTTT.

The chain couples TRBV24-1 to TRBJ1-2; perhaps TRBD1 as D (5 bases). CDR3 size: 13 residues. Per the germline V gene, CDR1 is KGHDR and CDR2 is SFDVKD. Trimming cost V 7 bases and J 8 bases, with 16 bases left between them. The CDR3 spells CATRGSRQGGYTF. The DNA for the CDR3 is TGTGCCACCAGGGGCTCCCGGCAGGGCGGCTACACCTTC.

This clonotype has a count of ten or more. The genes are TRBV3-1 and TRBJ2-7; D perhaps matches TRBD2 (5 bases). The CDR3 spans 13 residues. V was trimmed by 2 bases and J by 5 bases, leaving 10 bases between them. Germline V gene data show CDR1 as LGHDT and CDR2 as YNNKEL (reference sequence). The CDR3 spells CASSQLRGHEQYF. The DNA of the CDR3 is TGTGCCAGCAGCCAACTCCGCGGGCACGAGCAGTACTTC.

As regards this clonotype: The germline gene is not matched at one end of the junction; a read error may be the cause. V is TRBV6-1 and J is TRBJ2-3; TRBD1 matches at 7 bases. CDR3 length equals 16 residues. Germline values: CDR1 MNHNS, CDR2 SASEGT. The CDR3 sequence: CASSGGQFPRTDTQYF. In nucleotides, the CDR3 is TGTGCCAGCAGTGGGGGACAGTTCCCACGCACAGATACGCAATATTTT.

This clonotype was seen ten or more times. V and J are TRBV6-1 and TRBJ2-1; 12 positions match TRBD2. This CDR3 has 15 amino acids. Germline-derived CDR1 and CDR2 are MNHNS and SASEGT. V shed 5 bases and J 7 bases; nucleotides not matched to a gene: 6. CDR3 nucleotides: TGTGCCAGCAGTTACACTAGCGGGAGGTGGAATGAGCAGTTCTTC. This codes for CASSYTSGRWNEQFF.

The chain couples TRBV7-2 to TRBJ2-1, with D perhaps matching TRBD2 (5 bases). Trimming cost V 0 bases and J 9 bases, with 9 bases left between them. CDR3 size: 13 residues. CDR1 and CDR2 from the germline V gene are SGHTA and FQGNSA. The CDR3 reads CASSLAGATEQFF. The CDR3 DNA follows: TGTGCCAGCAGCTTAGCGGGAGCTACTGAGCAGTTCTTC.

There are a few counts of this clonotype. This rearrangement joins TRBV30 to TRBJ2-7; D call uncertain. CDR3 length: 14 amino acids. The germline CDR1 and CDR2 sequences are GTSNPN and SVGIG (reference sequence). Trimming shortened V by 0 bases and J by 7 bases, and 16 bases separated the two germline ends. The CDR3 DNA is TGTGCCTGGAGTGTTGGCTACGCAGATAGGGAGCAGTACTTC. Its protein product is CAWSVGYADREQYF.

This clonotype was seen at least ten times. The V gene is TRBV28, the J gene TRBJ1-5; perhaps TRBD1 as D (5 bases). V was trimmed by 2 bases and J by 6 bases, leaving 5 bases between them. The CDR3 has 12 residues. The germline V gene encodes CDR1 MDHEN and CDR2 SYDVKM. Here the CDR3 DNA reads TGTGCCAGCAGTTTAAGGGGTCAGCCCCAGCATTTT. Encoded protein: CASSLRGQPQHF.

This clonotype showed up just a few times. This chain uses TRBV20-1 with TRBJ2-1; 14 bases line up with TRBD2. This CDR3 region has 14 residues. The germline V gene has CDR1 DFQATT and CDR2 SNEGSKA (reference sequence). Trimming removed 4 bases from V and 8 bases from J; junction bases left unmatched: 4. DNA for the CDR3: TGCAGTGCTACGGGACTAGCGGGAGATGATGAGCAGTTCTTC. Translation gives CSATGLAGDDEQFF.

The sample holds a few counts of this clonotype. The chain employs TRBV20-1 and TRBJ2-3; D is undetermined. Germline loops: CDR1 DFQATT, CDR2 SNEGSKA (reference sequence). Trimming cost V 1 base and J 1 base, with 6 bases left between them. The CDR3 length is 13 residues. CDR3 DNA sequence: TGCAGTGCTAGAGGCAGCGGCACAGATACGCAGTATTTT. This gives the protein CSARGSGTDTQYF.

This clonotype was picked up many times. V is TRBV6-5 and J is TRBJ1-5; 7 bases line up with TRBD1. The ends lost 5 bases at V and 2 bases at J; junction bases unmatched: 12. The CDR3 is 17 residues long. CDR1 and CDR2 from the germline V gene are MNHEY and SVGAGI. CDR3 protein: CASSTQQGLRGNQPQHF. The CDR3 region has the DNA TGTGCCAGCAGTACCCAACAGGGGCTGAGGGGCAATCAGCCCCAGCATTTT.

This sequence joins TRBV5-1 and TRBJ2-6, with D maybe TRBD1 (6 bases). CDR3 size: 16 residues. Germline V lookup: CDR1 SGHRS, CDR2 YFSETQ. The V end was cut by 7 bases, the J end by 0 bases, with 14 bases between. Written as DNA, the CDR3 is TGCGCCAGCCGCTCATCCAGGGGCTCTGGGGCCAACGTCCTGACTTTC. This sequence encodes CASRSSRGSGANVLTF.

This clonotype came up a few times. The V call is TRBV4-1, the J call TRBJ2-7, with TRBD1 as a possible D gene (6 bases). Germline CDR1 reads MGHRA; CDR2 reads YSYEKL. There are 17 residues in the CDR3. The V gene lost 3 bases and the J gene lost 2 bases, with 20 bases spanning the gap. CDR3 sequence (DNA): TGCGCCAGCAGCCATCTACGTAGTGTGGACAGAGCCTACGAGCAGTACTTC. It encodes CASSHLRSVDRAYEQYF.

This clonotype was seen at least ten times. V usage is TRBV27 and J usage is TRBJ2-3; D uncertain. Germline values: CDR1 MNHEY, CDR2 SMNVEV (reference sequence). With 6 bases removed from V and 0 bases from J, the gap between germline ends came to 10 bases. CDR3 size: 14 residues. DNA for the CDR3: TGTGCCAGCAGACCGCCCGTTAGCACAGATACGCAGTATTTT. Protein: CASRPPVSTDTQYF.

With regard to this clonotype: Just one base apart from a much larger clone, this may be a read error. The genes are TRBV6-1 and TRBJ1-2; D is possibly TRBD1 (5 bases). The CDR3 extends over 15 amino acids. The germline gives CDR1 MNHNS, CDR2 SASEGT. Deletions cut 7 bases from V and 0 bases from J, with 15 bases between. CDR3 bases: TGTGCCAGCATAGACCAGGGAGGTGCTAACTATGGCTACACCTTC. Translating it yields CASIDQGGANYGYTF.

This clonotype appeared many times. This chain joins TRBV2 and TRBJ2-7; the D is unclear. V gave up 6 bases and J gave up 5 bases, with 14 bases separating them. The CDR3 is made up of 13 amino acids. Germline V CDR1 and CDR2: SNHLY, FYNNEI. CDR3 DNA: TGTGCCAGCAGCTCGCAAGGACCGGACGAGCAGTACTTC. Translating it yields CASSSQGPDEQYF.

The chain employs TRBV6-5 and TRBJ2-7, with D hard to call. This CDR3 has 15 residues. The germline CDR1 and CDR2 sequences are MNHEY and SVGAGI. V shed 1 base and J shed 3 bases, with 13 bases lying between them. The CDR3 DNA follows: TGTGCCAGCAGTTACTTTAAAGGGCCTTTCTACGAGCAGTACTTC. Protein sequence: CASSYFKGPFYEQYF.

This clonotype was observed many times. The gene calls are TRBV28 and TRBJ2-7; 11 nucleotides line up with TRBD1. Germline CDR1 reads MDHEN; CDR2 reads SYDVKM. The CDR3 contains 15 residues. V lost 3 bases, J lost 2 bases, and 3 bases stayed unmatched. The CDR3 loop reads CASSFVDRGPYEQYF. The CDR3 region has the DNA TGTGCCAGCAGTTTCGTGGACAGGGGGCCCTACGAGCAGTACTTC. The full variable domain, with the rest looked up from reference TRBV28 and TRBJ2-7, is DVKVTQSSRYLVKRTGEKVFLECVQDMDHENMFWYRQDPGLGLRLIYFSYDVKMKEKGDIPEGYSVSREKKERFSLILESASTNQTSMYLCASSFVDRGPYEQYFGPGTRLTVT.

The CDR3 is CATTTRGGTQYF. In DNA, the CDR3 is TGTGCCACCACTACTCGGGGGGGGACCCAGTACTTC. This chain joins TRBV5-4 and TRBJ2-5; 8 bases match TRBD2. The V segment lost 9 bases and the J segment 7 bases; nucleotides outside the gene matches: 8. Germline V gives CDR1 SGHNT, CDR2 YYREEE (reference sequence). The CDR3 contains 12 residues.

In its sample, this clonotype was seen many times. The CDR3 sequence: CASSLDGQPEIGYTF. Written as DNA, the CDR3 is TGCGCCAGCAGCTTGGACGGACAGCCAGAAATCGGCTACACCTTC. The chain couples TRBV5-1 to TRBJ1-2, with D maybe TRBD1 (6 bases). Looked up from germline, CDR1 is SGHRS and CDR2 is YFSETQ. Trimming took off 0 bases at V and 8 bases at J, with 17 bases between the two ends. This CDR3 contains 15 residues.

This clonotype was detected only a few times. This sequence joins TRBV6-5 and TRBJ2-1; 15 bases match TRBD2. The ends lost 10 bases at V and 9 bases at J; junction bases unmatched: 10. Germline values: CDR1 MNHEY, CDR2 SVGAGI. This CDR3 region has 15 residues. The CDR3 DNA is TGTGCCACCGGTTCCGGGACTAGCGGGAGGTTTGAGCAGTTCTTC. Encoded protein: CATGSGTSGRFEQFF.

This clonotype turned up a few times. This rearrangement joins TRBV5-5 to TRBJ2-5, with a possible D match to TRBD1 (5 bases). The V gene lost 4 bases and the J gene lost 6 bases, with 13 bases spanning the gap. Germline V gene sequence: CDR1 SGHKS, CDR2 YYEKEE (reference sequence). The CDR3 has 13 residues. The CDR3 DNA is TGTGCCAGCAGCCCCGACAGAATACAGACCCAGTACTTC. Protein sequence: CASSPDRIQTQYF.

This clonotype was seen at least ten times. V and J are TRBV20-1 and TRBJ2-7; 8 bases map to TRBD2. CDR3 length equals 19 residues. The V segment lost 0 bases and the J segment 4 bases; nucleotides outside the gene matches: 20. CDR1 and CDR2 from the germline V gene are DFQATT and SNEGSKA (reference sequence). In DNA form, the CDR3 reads TGCAGTGCTAGAGAGGCGGTGGGTCGTATGGCGGGAGGTCTGTACGAGCAGTACTTC. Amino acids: CSAREAVGRMAGGLYEQYF.

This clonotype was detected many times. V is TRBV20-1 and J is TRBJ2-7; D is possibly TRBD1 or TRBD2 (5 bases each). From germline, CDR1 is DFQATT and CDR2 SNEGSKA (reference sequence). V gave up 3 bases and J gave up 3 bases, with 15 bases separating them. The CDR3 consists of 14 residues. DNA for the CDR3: TGCAGTGCTAGTCATCCGGGACGGGACTACGAGCAGTACTTC. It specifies CSASHPGRDYEQYF.

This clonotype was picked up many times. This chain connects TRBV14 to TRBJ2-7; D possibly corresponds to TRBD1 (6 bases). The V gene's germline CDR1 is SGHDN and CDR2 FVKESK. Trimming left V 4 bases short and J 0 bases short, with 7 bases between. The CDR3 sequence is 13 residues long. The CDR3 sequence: CASSRTASYEQYF. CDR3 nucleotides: TGTGCCAGCAGCCGGACAGCCTCCTACGAGCAGTACTTC.

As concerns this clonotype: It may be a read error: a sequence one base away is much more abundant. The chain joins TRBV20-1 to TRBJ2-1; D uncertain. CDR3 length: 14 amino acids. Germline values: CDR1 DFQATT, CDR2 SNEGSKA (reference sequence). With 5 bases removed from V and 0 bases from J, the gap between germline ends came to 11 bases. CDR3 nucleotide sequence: TGCAGTGCTCTCATCTGGAGCTCCTACAATGAGCAGTTCTTC. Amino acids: CSALIWSSYNEQFF.

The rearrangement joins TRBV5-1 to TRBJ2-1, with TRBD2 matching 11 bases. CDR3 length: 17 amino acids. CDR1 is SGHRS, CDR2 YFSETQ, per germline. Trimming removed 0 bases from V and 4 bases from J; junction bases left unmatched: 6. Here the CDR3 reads CASSLVLAGAGYNEQFF. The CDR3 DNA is TGCGCCAGCAGCTTGGTACTAGCGGGAGCAGGATACAATGAGCAGTTCTTC.

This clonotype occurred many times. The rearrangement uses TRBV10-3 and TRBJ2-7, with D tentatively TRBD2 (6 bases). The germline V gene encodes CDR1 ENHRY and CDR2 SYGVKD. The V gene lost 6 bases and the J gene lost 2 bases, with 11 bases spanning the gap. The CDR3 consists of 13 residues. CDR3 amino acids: CAISTGLPYEQYF. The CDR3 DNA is TGTGCCATCAGCACGGGACTTCCCTACGAGCAGTACTTC.

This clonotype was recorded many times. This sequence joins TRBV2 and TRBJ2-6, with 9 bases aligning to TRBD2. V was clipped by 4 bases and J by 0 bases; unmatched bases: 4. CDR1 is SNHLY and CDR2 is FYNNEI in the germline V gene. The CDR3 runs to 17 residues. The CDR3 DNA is TGTGCCAGCAGTGCTAGCGGGACGGACTCTGGGGCCAACGTCCTGACTTTC. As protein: CASSASGTDSGANVLTF.